The TCR beta chain under discussion was sequenced for a study of regulatory T cells in long-lasting Graves disease. The time point is: persistent/refractory GD, antithyroid drugs over 5 years with positive TRAb. RNA from PBMCs was the source of the TCR library. Relying on iRepertoire HTBI primers and Arm-PCR of CDR3 regions, the team built TCR beta libraries. TCRdb called the multiplex PCR reads again in MiXCR, with one record for every CDR3 protein. The sample gives roughly 360,000 distinct CDR3 sequences, about 23% of which show up once; around 30% is in the top ten. Many counts were recorded for this clonotype. Germline V gene sequence: CDR1 KGHDR, CDR2 SFDVKD. The CDR3 contains 16 residues. Trimming took 2 bases from V and 0 from J, leaving 9 bases between them.

This sequence originates from a woman in her forties with Graves disease. The starting material was peripheral blood mononuclear cells (PBMCs), obtained when the disease was refractory, from a patient treated with antithyroid drugs. The V gene is TRBV24-1, the J gene TRBJ2-2; D may be TRBD1 (6 bases). DNA for the CDR3: TGTGCCACCAGTGATTATGACAGGTCGAACACCGGGGAGCTGTTTTTT. It yields the protein CATSDYDRSNTGELFF.